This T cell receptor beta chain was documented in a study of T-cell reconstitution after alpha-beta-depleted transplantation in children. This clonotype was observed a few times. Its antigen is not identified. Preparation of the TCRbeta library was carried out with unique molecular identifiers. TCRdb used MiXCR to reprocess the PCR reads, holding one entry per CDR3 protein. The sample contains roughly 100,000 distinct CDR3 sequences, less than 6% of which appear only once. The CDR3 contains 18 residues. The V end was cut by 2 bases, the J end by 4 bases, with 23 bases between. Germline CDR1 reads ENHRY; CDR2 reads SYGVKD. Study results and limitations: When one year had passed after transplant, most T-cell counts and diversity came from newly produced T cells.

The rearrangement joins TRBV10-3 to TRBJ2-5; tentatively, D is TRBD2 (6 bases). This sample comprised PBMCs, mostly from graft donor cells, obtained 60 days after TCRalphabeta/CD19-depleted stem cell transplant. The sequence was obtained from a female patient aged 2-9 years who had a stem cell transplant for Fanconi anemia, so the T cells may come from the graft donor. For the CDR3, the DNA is TGTGCCATCAGTGAGCCGCTTAGAACCCGGGGGTTAGGAGAGACCCAGTACTTC. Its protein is CAISEPLRTRGLGETQYF.